This T cell receptor (beta chain) originates from a study of B cell selection in AIRE deficiency. Study outcomes and limitations: Of some 3,300 shared Treg TCRbeta sequences, under 35% were healthy-only, around 10% patient-only. Healthy Tconv contained about 37% of shared healthy Treg sequences; only TCRbeta sequenced.

Data came from immunoSEQ multiplex PCR; TCRdb stores just in-frame clones and leaves some out. The sample has approximately 14,000 clones, around 93% seen once. The regulatory T cell sort gate was CD4+CD25hiCD127low/negative. About this clone itself: Antigen unknown.

The CDR3 covers 14 residues. With 5 bases removed from V and 2 bases from J, the gap between germline ends came to 11 bases. From germline, CDR1 is SNHLY and CDR2 FYNNEI. This clonotype was obtained from a human donor with AIRE deficiency. The rearrangement joins TRBV2 to TRBJ2-3; D is possibly TRBD1 (6 bases). Sequencing was performed on Tregs sorted from PBMCs. CDR3 in amino acids: CASSSQGYTDTQYF. Written as DNA, the CDR3 is TGTGCCAGCAGTTCACAGGGCTACACAGATACGCAGTATTTT.